This T cell receptor (beta chain) comes out of a study of blood T cell repertoires in COVID-19 (dated by TCRdb to about 2020). About the investigation overall: Samples covering the acute and convalescent phases of COVID-19 were provided by collaborators in the United States, Italy and Spain. Samples were obtained from the ongoing ImmuneRACE study (first 160 participants) and from roughly 1,300 subjects provided by 6 global collaborators. A de-identified subject ID, COVID-19 status, age in years and sex were almost always included in the sample metadata. Where HLA class I and class II types were available, the types were taken from metadata supplied by the sample provider, not from assay-based typing. The repertoires were released in a freely available public database intended as a resource for research on the immune response to SARS-CoV-2. The prospective study material was composed of cDNA or gDNA derived from T cells, B-cell-depleted T cells, or PBMCs. Deeply sampled blood TCRbeta repertoires from subjects exposed to, actively infected with, or recovered from COVID-19 were included in the dataset.

TCRbeta CDR3 regions were amplified from genomic DNA by means of the immunoSEQ Assay, a bias-controlled multiplex PCR. Concerning the study's data processing: Within the assay, amplification of reference gene primers was used to estimate how many nucleated cells each sample contained. To quantify the absolute abundance of each unique TCRbeta CDR3 rearrangement, sequence reads were collapsed and filtered. For each sample, productive Simpson clonality was calculated as the square root of Simpson's diversity index over productive rearrangements. Not all clones reach the TCRdb copy of this immuneACCESS table, which keeps in-frame sequences only. Checked studies attribute under half of the gap to unresolved V genes and leave the rest unexplained. The V and J calls and clone size were taken over from that table, and D and trimming were inferred from the DNA. The sample table shows 90,000 to 100,000 clones, and roughly 80% are seen once. Approximately 10% of the sample is in the top ten clones.

As for this clone: It lacks a known antigen. There are no base qualities to consult, and no much larger clone falls within one base.

Whole blood was collected in K2EDTA tubes by collaborating institutions according to the institutions' own protocols. For TCRbeta analysis, collaborator samples were shipped as frozen whole blood, as isolated PBMCs, or as DNA extracted from either sample type. The research as a whole found: The quantity of clinical and demographic metadata differed by source and by participant and was supplied without curation.

The germline V gene yields SGHRS for CDR1 and YFSETQ for CDR2. V is shortened by 5 bases, J by 4 bases, and the region joining them spans 18 bases. There are 15 amino acids in the CDR3, from cysteine to phenylalanine inclusive. Only the CDR3 DNA is retained, 45 bases long and in frame from the first base. Sequenced input: peripheral blood. The sequence joins TRBV5-1 to TRBJ1-1; D gene: possibly TRBD1, on 5 matching bases. This receptor was identified in an older man with active or convalescent COVID-19. The CDR3 is CASSDVGGRGTEAFF. The DNA is TGCGCCAGCAGTGACGTCGGGGGAAGGGGCACTGAAGCTTTCTTT.